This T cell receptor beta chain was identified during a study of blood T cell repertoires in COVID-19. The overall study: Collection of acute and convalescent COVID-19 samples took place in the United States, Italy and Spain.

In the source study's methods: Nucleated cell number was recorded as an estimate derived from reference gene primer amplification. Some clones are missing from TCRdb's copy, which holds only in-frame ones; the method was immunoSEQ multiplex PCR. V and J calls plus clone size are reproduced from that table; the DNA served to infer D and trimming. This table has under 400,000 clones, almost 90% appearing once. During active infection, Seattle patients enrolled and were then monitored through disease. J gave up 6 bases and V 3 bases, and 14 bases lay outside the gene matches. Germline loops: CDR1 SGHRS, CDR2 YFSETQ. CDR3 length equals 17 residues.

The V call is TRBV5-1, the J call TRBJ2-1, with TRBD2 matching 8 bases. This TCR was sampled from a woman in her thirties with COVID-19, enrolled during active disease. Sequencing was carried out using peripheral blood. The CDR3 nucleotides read TGCGCCAGCAGCTGGTCCTTGGCGGGAGGCTCAGGCAATGAGCAGTTCTTC. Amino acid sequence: CASSWSLAGGSGNEQFF.